Described below is a single T cell receptor beta chain sequence and its context. Its antigen is still unknown. Germline CDR1 and CDR2: SEHNR and FQNEAQ (reference sequence). The CDR3 extends over 12 amino acids. V gave up 4 bases and J gave up 8 bases, with 11 bases separating them. The time point here: cycle 4 day 1 (C4D1), after five to seven weeks of nivolumab. In every patient, relapse followed autologous stem cell transplantation, while exposure to brentuximab vedotin differed. Patients' outcomes at their best amounted to complete response, partial response or progressive disease. Repertoires were generated with immunoSEQ multiplex PCR, while TCRdb's copy carries only in-frame clones and drops some. This table has more than 95,000 clones, more than 70% appearing once. This sample stems from a study of PD-1 blockade in classical Hodgkin lymphoma. Study outcomes and limitations: Why the repertoires differ is still unclear, perhaps disease activity or prior therapy. CD4+ TCR diversity, unlike CD8+, rose significantly by C4D1.

This sequence originates from a human donor with classical Hodgkin lymphoma. The rearrangement joins TRBV7-9 to TRBJ1-1; D is undetermined. The sample consisted of peripheral blood mononuclear cells (PBMCs), taken before the fourth cycle of nivolumab. CDR3 in amino acids: CASSSEAGEAFF. Here the CDR3 DNA reads TGTGCCAGCAGCTCCGAGGCGGGGGAAGCTTTCTTT.